This TCR beta chain was retrieved from a study of T cell responses to AZD1222 COVID-19 vaccine. Across the study: The study pooled second doses at about 4 or about 12 weeks. Study-wide findings and caveats: Among the donors, most were white British and more were female, and clonal diversity was possibly underestimated. Samples come after the peak T cell response, not at day 14.

The CDR3 extends over 13 amino acids. Trimming shortened V by 0 bases and J by 1 base, and 4 bases separated the two germline ends. Germline V lookup: CDR1 MNHEY, CDR2 SMNVEV (reference sequence). Assay used: immunoSEQ multiplex PCR; TCRdb lists only in-frame clones, some missing. The sample consists of 150,000 or so clones, about nine tenths of them appearing once. Worth noting for this clone: Its antigen is currently unknown. Other DNA sequences in the same sample also yield this CDR3.

This specimen consisted of peripheral blood, obtained on day 0 of AZD1222 vaccination. V usage is TRBV27 and J usage is TRBJ2-7; no clear D. This clonotype was sampled from an adult in good health. CDR3 in amino acids: CASSLSLSYEQYF. CDR3 in DNA: TGTGCCAGCAGTTTATCCCTATCCTACGAGCAGTACTTC.